This T cell receptor beta chain was recovered during a study of cytomegalovirus exposure and HLA in healthy donors. Both 60 Vbeta primers and 13 Jbeta primers went into the PCR. Method: immunoSEQ multiplex PCR; TCRdb's copy keeps in-frame clones and lacks some. The sample has about 200,000 clones; over 65% are singletons. The germline V and J ends were trimmed by 3 bases and 4 bases, with 12 bases remaining between them. Germline loops: CDR1 LNHNV, CDR2 YYDKDF (reference sequence). There are 14 residues in the CDR3. The receptor's source is a man younger than 30 in good health and CMV-seronegative. Material for sequencing was PBMCs. The rearrangement joins TRBV15 to TRBJ1-2, with D perhaps TRBD1 (5 bases). In DNA, the CDR3 is TGTGCCACCAGCAGGGGTGGGGGGACCTATGGCTACACCTTC. This translates into CATSRGGGTYGYTF.